These 26 T cell receptor beta chains came from one sample sequenced in a study of cytomegalovirus exposure and HLA in healthy donors. PCR employed 60 Vbeta and 13 Jbeta primers. The data were produced by immunoSEQ multiplex PCR, yet TCRdb's version contains in-frame clones alone and is incomplete. The table records 84,000 or so clones, roughly 80% of them present only once. The sample taken for sequencing was PBMCs. These receptors came from a human donor in good health.

The chain has TRBV6-6 and TRBJ1-2; unclear D gene. V lost 5 bases and J 3 bases, leaving 10 bases between the germline ends. The CDR3 is made up of 13 amino acids. Germline V gene sequence: CDR1 MNHNY, CDR2 SVGAGI (reference sequence). The CDR3 region is CASSPPEDYGYTF. The CDR3 coding sequence is TGTGCCAGCAGTCCCCCGGAGGACTATGGCTACACCTTC.

The chain combines TRBV12-5 with TRBJ1-1, with 10 bases lining up with TRBD1. The CDR3 runs 13 residues. CDR1 and CDR2 (germline): LGHNT, FRNRAP. V was pared by 11 bases and J by 6 bases, with 9 bases of the junction left unmatched. The CDR3 sequence is CAGDGQGVAEAFF. The CDR3 nucleotides read TGTGCTGGGGACGGACAGGGGGTGGCTGAAGCTTTCTTT.

The rearrangement joins TRBV5-1 to TRBJ2-1; TRBD1 matches 9 bases. The germline V gene encodes CDR1 SGHRS and CDR2 YFSETQ. The V and J ends lost 2 bases and 9 bases, in that order; junction bases with no gene match: 9. The CDR3 sequence is 15 residues long. The CDR3 spells CASSFGDREEGEQFF. In DNA form, the CDR3 reads TGCGCCAGCAGCTTTGGGGACAGGGAGGAAGGTGAGCAGTTCTTC.

This chain connects TRBV4-1 to TRBJ2-3; possibly TRBD2 for D (5 bases). Between the trimmed V and J ends, which lost 3 bases and 6 bases, there was a span of 13 bases. The CDR3 loop spans 14 amino acids. Germline CDR1 reads MGHRA; CDR2 reads YSYEKL. The CDR3 nucleotides are TGCGCCAGCAGCCAGACCGGGGTGGGGGATACGCAGTATTTT. As protein: CASSQTGVGDTQYF.

The chain links TRBV14 to TRBJ1-2; the D gene is possibly TRBD1 (5 bases). The V and J ends lost 2 bases and 4 bases respectively, with 8 bases between them. Germline CDR1 SGHDN, CDR2 FVKESK. This CDR3 has 13 residues. The CDR3: CASSQSQGYGYTF. The CDR3 DNA reads as TGTGCCAGCAGCCAAAGTCAGGGCTATGGCTACACCTTC.

The chain joins TRBV7-9 to TRBJ2-1; D possibly corresponds to TRBD1 (5 bases). Per the germline V gene, CDR1 is SEHNR and CDR2 is FQNEAQ (reference sequence). V was shortened by 1 base and J by 6 bases, with 13 bases between the two germline ends. This CDR3 region has 15 residues. The CDR3 region is CASSLVLVRGNEQFF. The CDR3 DNA reads as TGTGCCAGCAGCTTAGTGTTGGTAAGGGGCAATGAGCAGTTCTTC.

The gene calls are TRBV27 and TRBJ2-5; tentative D call: TRBD1 (5 bases). CDR3 length: 14 residues. Germline values: CDR1 MNHEY, CDR2 SMNVEV (reference sequence). The V end lost 1 base, the J end lost 5 bases, and 11 bases lay between the germline ends. The CDR3 loop reads CASSLWGLGETQYF. In nucleotides, the CDR3 is TGTGCCAGCAGTTTATGGGGCCTAGGGGAGACCCAGTACTTC.

V is TRBV11-2 and J is TRBJ2-5, with D possibly TRBD2 on 5 matching bases. V was clipped by 3 bases and J by 1 base, with 15 bases between them. The germline gives CDR1 SGHAT, CDR2 FQNNGV. CDR3 size: 16 residues. CDR3 loop: CASSFGGLSTQETQYF. CDR3 coding DNA: TGTGCCAGCAGCTTCGGAGGCCTTAGTACCCAAGAGACCCAGTACTTC. The full variable domain, its missing parts supplied by reference TRBV11-2 and TRBJ2-5, is EAGVAQSPRYKIIEKRQSVAFWCNPISGHATLYWYQQILGQGPKLLIQFQNNGVVDDSQLPKDRFSAERLKGVDSTLKIQPAKLEDSAVYLCASSFGGLSTQETQYFGPGTRLLVL.

V gene TRBV30 combines with J gene TRBJ2-5, with 10 bases matching TRBD2. The CDR3 loop spans 13 amino acids. Per the germline V gene, CDR1 is GTSNPN and CDR2 is SVGIG (reference sequence). With 5 bases clipped from V and 4 bases from J, the junction kept 4 bases outside the gene matches. CDR3 coding DNA: TGTGCCTGGGAGCGGGGGGGCGCAGAGACCCAGTACTTC. This codes for CAWERGGAETQYF.

This clone was counted once. The chain has TRBV6-1 and TRBJ2-2; TRBD1 might be the D (6 bases). V lost 3 bases and J lost 6, with 14 bases in between. From germline, CDR1 is MNHNS and CDR2 SASEGT. CDR3 length: 15 residues. The CDR3 reads CASSEATPGAGELFF. In nucleotides, the CDR3 is TGTGCCAGCAGTGAGGCAACCCCAGGGGCCGGGGAGCTGTTTTTT.

This clone was observed once. A junction boundary mismatches the germline segment, possibly from a read error. The chain uses TRBV7-7 and TRBJ1-2; D might be TRBD1 (5 bases). The germline V gene has CDR1 SSHAT and CDR2 FNYEAQ (reference sequence). The CDR3 has 15 residues. In nucleotides, the CDR3 is TGTGCTAGCAGCTTTCTGACAGATTCTAACTATGGCTACACCTTC. This gives the protein CASSFLTDSNYGYTF.

The chain links TRBV4-1 to TRBJ2-7; 10 bases agree with TRBD2. This CDR3 contains 16 residues. Germline V CDR1 and CDR2: MGHRA, YSYEKL. V shed 0 bases and J 4 bases; nucleotides not matched to a gene: 6. The DNA for the CDR3 is TGCGCCAGCAGCCAAGAATGGCTAGCGGGGGAATACGAGCAGTACTTC. This encodes CASSQEWLAGEYEQYF.

The chain couples TRBV6-5 to TRBJ1-5; 8 positions match TRBD1. The CDR3 spans 15 residues. Germline CDR1 reads MNHEY; CDR2 reads SVGAGI. V shed 6 bases, J shed 0 bases, and the junction held 4 bases outside the gene matches. The CDR3 DNA sequence: TGTGCCAGCAGCCAGGACAGGGCTAGCAATCAGCCCCAGCATTTT. Protein product: CASSQDRASNQPQHF.

The V call is TRBV7-7, the J call TRBJ2-2; 11 bases are shared with TRBD1. The CDR3 is made up of 17 amino acids. V lost 5 bases to trimming and J lost 5 bases; unmatched junction nucleotides: 10. CDR1 is SSHAT, CDR2 FNYEAQ, per germline (reference sequence). The CDR3 reads CASSPLPRDRGTGELFF. The CDR3 nucleotides read TGTGCCAGCAGCCCCCTCCCTCGGGACAGGGGGACCGGGGAGCTGTTTTTT. Full variable domain (missing parts from reference TRBV7-7 and TRBJ2-2): GAGVSQSPRYKVTKRGQDVTLRCDPISSHATLYWYQQALGQGPEFLTYFNYEAQPDKSGLPSDRFSAERPEGSISTLTIQRTEQRDSAMYRCASSPLPRDRGTGELFFGEGSRLTVL.

The CDR3 DNA sequence: TGCGCCAGCAGCCCGCGATGGGAGGGCCCCCACGAGCAGTACTTC. Amino acids: CASSPRWEGPHEQYF. V usage is TRBV5-1 and J usage is TRBJ2-7, with TRBD2 matching 7 bases. Germline CDR1 reads SGHRS; CDR2 reads YFSETQ. The CDR3 extends over 15 amino acids. Unmatched junction bases numbered 12, after V lost 4 bases and J lost 5 bases.

This clone appeared once. The genes are TRBV19 and TRBJ2-3; D might be TRBD2 (5 bases). From germline, CDR1 is LNHDA and CDR2 SQIVND (reference sequence). The length of the CDR3 is 13 residues. V lost 2 bases to trimming and J lost 2 bases, with 5 bases between them. CDR3 amino acids: CASSIRDTDTQYF. DNA for the CDR3: TGTGCCAGTAGTATACGGGACACAGATACGCAGTATTTT.

J is TRBJ1-3 and V is TRBV19; 8 nucleotides align to TRBD1. V lost 5 bases to trimming and J lost 2 bases; unmatched junction nucleotides: 5. Germline V lookup: CDR1 LNHDA, CDR2 SQIVND (reference sequence). The CDR3 is 15 amino acids. The CDR3 loop reads CASSHTGGAGNTIYF. The CDR3 nucleotides read TGTGCCAGTAGTCACACAGGGGGAGCTGGAAACACCATATATTTT.

J is TRBJ2-1 and V is TRBV27, with 9 bases matching TRBD1. CDR1 MNHEY and CDR2 SMNVEV come from the germline V gene (reference sequence). V lost 5 bases and J lost 4; bases outside the gene matches: 9. The CDR3 covers 16 residues. This CDR3 reads CASSPPRQGGYNEQFF. Written as DNA, the CDR3 is TGTGCCAGCAGTCCTCCCCGACAGGGGGGATACAATGAGCAGTTCTTC.

This chain joins TRBV7-9 and TRBJ2-1, with TRBD1 identical over 7 bases. With 5 bases clipped from V and 4 bases from J, the junction kept 8 bases outside the gene matches. From germline, CDR1 is SEHNR and CDR2 FQNEAQ (reference sequence). CDR3 length equals 15 residues. The CDR3 loop is CASSLGQEIYNEQFF. The CDR3, as DNA: TGTGCCAGCAGCCTTGGACAGGAGATATACAATGAGCAGTTCTTC.

V usage is TRBV10-3 and J usage is TRBJ2-7, with 9 bases fitting TRBD2. The ends lost 6 bases at V and 4 bases at J; junction bases unmatched: 7. CDR3 length: 14 residues. The germline CDR1 and CDR2 sequences are ENHRY and SYGVKD. CDR3 in DNA: TGTGCCATCAGCGGCGTAGCGGGGGTATACGAGCAGTACTTC. This gives the protein CAISGVAGVYEQYF.

This chain links TRBV7-2 with TRBJ1-2; D not resolved. The V gene lost 3 bases and the J gene lost 7 bases, with 12 bases spanning the gap. The CDR3 covers 13 residues. Germline values: CDR1 SGHTA, CDR2 FQGNSA. The CDR3 here is CASSLEPRGGYTF. The CDR3 DNA reads as TGTGCCAGCAGCTTGGAGCCGCGTGGTGGCTACACCTTC.

The genes are TRBV7-9 and TRBJ2-1; D not certain. V was pared by 1 base and J by 5 bases, with 6 bases between. The CDR3 extends over 13 amino acids. Germline CDR1 reads SEHNR; CDR2 reads FQNEAQ (reference sequence). The CDR3 protein is CASSLGQDNEQFF. CDR3 in DNA: TGTGCCAGCAGCTTAGGACAAGACAATGAGCAGTTCTTC.

This clone was seen a handful of times. V is TRBV7-2 and J is TRBJ1-6, with 10 bases matching TRBD1. This CDR3 has 14 residues. The germline CDR1 and CDR2 sequences are SGHTA and FQGNSA. V dropped 6 bases and J dropped 7; count of bases not matched to a gene: 3. CDR3 amino acids: CASRGQGSNSPLHF. In DNA, the CDR3 is TGTGCCAGCAGGGGACAGGGGTCCAATTCACCCCTCCACTTT. Together with reference TRBV7-2 and TRBJ1-6, the CDR3 gives the full variable domain: GAGVSQSPSNKVTEKGKDVELRCDPISGHTALYWYRQSLGQGLEFLIYFQGNSAPDKSGLPSDRFSAERTGGSVSTLTIQRTQQEDSAVYLCASRGQGSNSPLHFGNGTRLTVT.

The V and J genes are TRBV25-1 and TRBJ1-5; the D gene is possibly TRBD1 (5 bases). Germline V CDR1 and CDR2: MGHDK, SYGVNS. V lost 6 bases and J 3 bases, leaving 15 bases between the germline ends. The CDR3 spans 15 residues. The CDR3 DNA is TGTGCCAGCAGCCCCGAAGGGGCCGCCAATCAGCCCCAGCATTTT. Protein product: CASSPEGAANQPQHF.

The J gene is TRBJ2-7, the V gene TRBV6-6; D is ambiguous. The CDR3 extends over 13 amino acids. Looked up from germline, CDR1 is MNHNY and CDR2 is SVGAGI (reference sequence). The CDR3 loop reads CFFKQKAAYEQYF. CDR3 sequence (DNA): TGTTTTTTCAAGCAGAAGGCGGCATACGAGCAGTACTTC.

V gene TRBV5-1 combines with J gene TRBJ2-5, with D hard to call. The germline V gene encodes CDR1 SGHRS and CDR2 YFSETQ. Trimming took off 5 bases at V and 3 bases at J, with 5 bases between the two ends. This CDR3 comprises 11 residues. CDR3 sequence (DNA): TGCGCCAGCAGATCTGAAGAGACCCAGTACTTC. Translation: CASRSEETQYF.